The 32 T cell receptor beta chains reported below all come from one sample, sequenced in a study of CD8+ T cells in alopecia areata. Isolated RNA was reverse transcribed into cDNA used as the sequencing template. Profiled with immunoSEQ multiplex PCR; TCRdb holds only in-frame clones, not every one. The sample contains about 210,000 clones, over 60% of which appear only once. The sample's treatment: oral pan-JAK inhibitor, 5-10 mg twice daily. The starting material was CD4+ T cells sorted from blood, obtained at week 4, from a patient treated with tofacitinib. Source of these receptors: a human donor with alopecia areata.

The rearrangement uses TRBV7-2 and TRBJ1-2; TRBD1 is a possible D gene (5 bases). CDR1 is SGHTA and CDR2 is FQGNSA in the germline V gene. V was cut by 1 base and J by 3 bases, with 12 bases left in between. The CDR3 covers 15 residues. DNA of the CDR3: TGTGCCAGCAGCTTAGATCCAGGGAGGCACTATGGCTACACCTTC. Amino acids: CASSLDPGRHYGYTF.

The V and J genes are TRBV14 and TRBJ1-6; D is undetermined. The CDR3 has 12 residues. Germline V lookup: CDR1 SGHDN, CDR2 FVKESK. The ends were cut back, 2 bases at V and 11 bases at J, with 7 bases in the middle. The CDR3 region is CASSQPGAPLHF. The CDR3 nucleotides read TGTGCCAGCAGCCAACCGGGAGCACCCCTCCACTTT.

The chain recombines TRBV23-1 with TRBJ1-4; TRBD1 aligns across 7 bases. TRBV23-1 is an ORF for which the function is uncertain. Trimming cost V 8 bases and J 6 bases; bases outside gene matches: 6. This CDR3 is built from 13 residues. The chain's CDR3 is CASGQACYEKLFF. CDR3 nucleotides: TGCGCCAGCGGACAGGCGTGTTATGAAAAACTGTTTTTT.

Regarding this clone: Relative to the germline gene, one junction end is altered; a read error may explain this. The V and J genes are TRBV2 and TRBJ1-4; perhaps TRBD1 as D (5 bases). This CDR3 is 12 amino acids long. Germline lookup yields CDR1 SNHLY and CDR2 FYNNEI. The CDR3 sequence: CASSAPGPSPRF. As DNA, the CDR3 is TGTGCCAGCAGCGCTCCGGGACCAAGCCCTAGGTTT.

The chain couples TRBV4-1 to TRBJ2-3; unclear D gene. The CDR3 totals 16 residues. Germline V gene data show CDR1 as MGHRA and CDR2 as YSYEKL. Trimming took off 1 base at V and 0 bases at J, with 11 bases between the two ends. The CDR3 nucleotides read TGCGCCAGCAGCCAAGGGACCCCGCTAAGCACAGATACGCAGTATTTT. Its translation is CASSQGTPLSTDTQYF.

The chain employs TRBV30 and TRBJ1-4, with TRBD1 matching over 9 bases. The CDR3 spans 14 residues. Germline lookup yields CDR1 GTSNPN and CDR2 SVGIG (reference sequence). Trimming removed 4 bases from V and 7 bases from J; junction bases left unmatched: 7. CDR3 nucleotides: TGTGCCTGGACCCCCGGGACAGGGTTTGAAAAACTGTTTTTT. It specifies CAWTPGTGFEKLFF.

V and J are TRBV14 and TRBJ2-6; unclear D gene. Germline V CDR1 and CDR2: SGHDN, FVKESK. This CDR3 is built from 16 residues. V lost 4 bases to trimming and J lost 4 bases, with 14 bases between them. CDR3 region: CASSRLDQTGANVLTF. The CDR3 DNA sequence: TGTGCCAGCAGCCGACTCGATCAGACAGGGGCCAACGTCCTGACTTTC.

Comment on this clone: Other DNA variants within this sample encode the same CDR3. The gene calls are TRBV7-9 and TRBJ1-2; 7 bases agree with TRBD1. The germline V gene has CDR1 SEHNR and CDR2 FQNEAQ (reference sequence). The CDR3 contains 14 residues. The ends lost 5 bases at V and 0 bases at J; junction bases unmatched: 3. CDR3 in amino acids: CASSPGTANYGYTF. CDR3 nucleotides: TGTGCCAGCAGCCCCGGGACAGCTAACTATGGCTACACCTTC.

The sample holds a few counts of this clone. The gene calls are TRBV9 and TRBJ1-2; no firm D call. Germline CDR1 is SGDLS and CDR2 is YYNGEE. V lost 2 bases, J lost 0 bases, and 5 bases lay in between. The CDR3 is 13 amino acids. The CDR3 is CASSVDPNYGYTF. CDR3 DNA: TGTGCCAGCAGCGTTGATCCTAACTATGGCTACACCTTC.

A few counts support this clone. The J gene is TRBJ1-5, the V gene TRBV29-1; D possibly corresponds to TRBD1 (6 bases). Trimming left V 6 bases short and J 9 bases short, with 18 bases between. CDR3 size: 13 residues. The germline CDR1 and CDR2 sequences are SQVTM and ANQGSEA. The CDR3 DNA follows: TGCAGCGTCTTGGACGGCGACAGGAGGCCCCAGCATTTT. Translated: CSVLDGDRRPQHF.

The V call is TRBV7-2, the J call TRBJ2-5; D may be TRBD2 (6 bases). V was cut by 3 bases and J by 3 bases, with 8 bases left in between. This CDR3 comprises 13 residues. Germline V gene lookup returns CDR1 SGHTA and CDR2 FQGNSA. CDR3 protein: CASSLDYKETQYF. CDR3 DNA sequence: TGTGCCAGCAGCTTGGACTACAAAGAGACCCAGTACTTC.

V is TRBV6-5 and J is TRBJ2-2; D unresolved. V lost 2 bases and J lost 9, with 10 bases in between. CDR3 length equals 13 residues. Germline CDR1 is MNHEY and CDR2 is SVGAGI. Written as DNA, the CDR3 is TGTGCCAGCAGTTACCCCTATGGTCGGGAGCTGTTTTTT. Protein: CASSYPYGRELFF.

In its sample, this clone was seen a few times. This chain links TRBV2 with TRBJ2-7, with 12 positions matching TRBD1. Germline CDR1 is SNHLY and CDR2 is FYNNEI. V trimming: 7 bases; J trimming: 6 bases; junction bases outside the gene matches: 16. This CDR3 spans 17 amino acids. The CDR3 loop reads CASTPGKGQGAPGEQYF. CDR3 DNA: TGTGCCAGCACCCCGGGGAAGGGACAGGGGGCTCCGGGCGAGCAGTACTTC.

The sample holds a few counts of this clone. This rearrangement joins TRBV7-2 to TRBJ2-2; D is possibly TRBD1 (6 bases). The germline V and J ends were trimmed by 1 base and 7 bases, with 10 bases remaining between them. Germline lookup yields CDR1 SGHTA and CDR2 FQGNSA. CDR3 length: 14 amino acids. CDR3 sequence reads: CASSLGQGYGELFF. Written as DNA, the CDR3 is TGTGCCAGCAGCTTAGGGCAGGGGTACGGGGAGCTGTTTTTT.

The rearrangement links TRBV5-4 to TRBJ2-1; 8 bases align to TRBD2. Germline V CDR1 and CDR2: SGHNT, YYREEE (reference sequence). Trimming removed 2 bases from V and 0 bases from J; junction bases left unmatched: 7. This CDR3 has 17 amino acids. The CDR3 protein is CASSFGVAGGSYNEQFF. The DNA for the CDR3 is TGTGCCAGCAGCTTTGGGGTGGCGGGGGGCTCCTACAATGAGCAGTTCTTC.

The rearrangement joins TRBV18 to TRBJ2-3; 13 bases align to TRBD2. Germline values: CDR1 KGHSH, CDR2 LQKENI. Trimming removed 3 bases from V and 1 base from J; junction bases left unmatched: 4. The CDR3 loop spans 17 amino acids. In nucleotides, the CDR3 is TGTGCCAGCTCACCCCTAGGGACTAGCGGGGGCACAGATACGCAGTATTTT. Amino acid sequence: CASSPLGTSGGTDTQYF.

Regarding this clone: The sample has other DNA sequences that encode this CDR3 too. The chain couples TRBV5-1 to TRBJ1-1; no reliable D call. CDR3 length: 15 residues. The V gene lost 0 bases and the J gene lost 0 bases, with 9 bases spanning the gap. Germline V lookup: CDR1 SGHRS, CDR2 YFSETQ. The CDR3 loop is CASSLAPSMNTEAFF. CDR3 in DNA: TGCGCCAGCAGCTTGGCCCCAAGCATGAACACTGAAGCTTTCTTT.

This chain links TRBV11-2 with TRBJ2-5; TRBD1 matches at 9 bases. Germline trimming cut 4 bases from V and 7 bases from J; bases unmatched to any gene: 10. There are 15 residues in the CDR3. Germline V gene data show CDR1 as SGHAT and CDR2 as FQNNGV. This chain's CDR3 is CASSSTQGAGGTQYF. The CDR3 DNA reads as TGTGCCAGCAGCTCTACACAGGGGGCAGGGGGGACCCAGTACTTC.

The chain is built from TRBV6-5 and TRBJ1-1, with D possibly TRBD1 on 6 matching bases. V gave up 11 bases and J gave up 5 bases, with 12 bases separating them. Germline CDR1 is MNHEY and CDR2 is SVGAGI. The CDR3 sequence is 11 residues long. CDR3 amino acids: CAVRGGTEAFF. CDR3 sequence (DNA): TGTGCCGTGAGAGGGGGGACTGAAGCTTTCTTT.

The V and J genes are TRBV5-1 and TRBJ2-5, with D possibly called TRBD1 or TRBD2 (5 bases each). The CDR3 runs 13 residues. Trimming stripped 5 bases from V and 5 bases from J, with 13 bases between. From germline, CDR1 is SGHRS and CDR2 YFSETQ. CDR3 residues: CASRSGDAETQYF. The CDR3 DNA reads as TGCGCCAGCAGATCCGGGGACGCCGAGACCCAGTACTTC.

The chain is built from TRBV7-2 and TRBJ1-2; D ambiguous. Germline V lookup: CDR1 SGHTA, CDR2 FQGNSA. Trimming pared 3 bases from V and 1 base from J, leaving 9 bases between. This CDR3 region has 14 residues. CDR3 sequence: CASSFGGHNYGYTF. The CDR3 DNA is TGTGCCAGCAGCTTTGGCGGGCATAACTATGGCTACACCTTC.

The chain links TRBV7-9 to TRBJ2-2, with D maybe TRBD1 (6 bases). The CDR3 sequence is 17 residues long. V shed 1 base and J shed 5 bases, with 17 bases lying between them. The germline gives CDR1 SEHNR, CDR2 FQNEAQ (reference sequence). CDR3 loop: CASSLGGVTGRTGELFF. CDR3 nucleotides: TGTGCCAGCAGCTTAGGAGGCGTGACAGGAAGAACCGGGGAGCTGTTTTTT.

This clone turned up a few times. The chain joins TRBV10-3 to TRBJ2-1; possibly TRBD1 for D (5 bases). Trimming pared 2 bases from V and 9 bases from J, leaving 8 bases between. Looked up from germline, CDR1 is ENHRY and CDR2 is SYGVKD. CDR3 length: 12 amino acids. This CDR3 reads CAISEGATEQFF. In DNA form, the CDR3 reads TGTGCCATCAGTGAGGGGGCGACTGAGCAGTTCTTC.

The chain employs TRBV27 and TRBJ2-6, with no clear D. CDR3 length: 15 residues. Trimming removed 6 bases at V and 0 bases at J, with 9 bases between. Germline CDR1 is MNHEY and CDR2 is SMNVEV (reference sequence). This CDR3 is CASSGLASGANVLTF. The CDR3 DNA sequence: TGTGCCAGCAGCGGTTTGGCCTCTGGGGCCAACGTCCTGACTTTC.

CDR3: CASSLDYNSPLHF. CDR3 nucleotide sequence: TGCGCCAGCAGCTTGGATTATAATTCACCCCTCCACTTT. This chain joins TRBV5-1 and TRBJ1-6; D gene ambiguous. The CDR3 contains 13 residues. The V and J ends lost 0 bases and 4 bases respectively, with 2 bases between them. CDR1 SGHRS and CDR2 YFSETQ come from the germline V gene.

This clone was detected a few times. V and J are TRBV25-1 and TRBJ2-5; the D is unclear. Germline V CDR1 and CDR2: MGHDK, SYGVNS. This CDR3 is built from 12 residues. V gave up 2 bases and J gave up 5 bases, with 6 bases separating them. CDR3 nucleotide sequence: TGTGCCAGCAGTGAAGGAGTGGAGACCCAGTACTTC. This codes for CASSEGVETQYF.

The chain carries TRBV5-1 and TRBJ2-1, with a tentative D call TRBD2 (6 bases). There are 14 residues in the CDR3. The germline V and J ends were trimmed by 4 bases and 10 bases, with 18 bases remaining between them. Germline CDR1 is SGHRS and CDR2 is YFSETQ. This CDR3 is CASSPSGAGGEQFF. The CDR3 bases are TGCGCCAGCAGCCCGTCCGGAGCGGGCGGCGAGCAGTTCTTC.

The chain couples TRBV6-5 to TRBJ1-2; no clear D. V lost 7 bases and J 8 bases, leaving 14 bases between the germline ends. Per germline, CDR1 MNHEY and CDR2 SVGAGI. The CDR3 is made up of 12 amino acids. As DNA, the CDR3 is TGTGCCAGCACTATGGGCCCGGGGGGCTACACCTTC. Translated, it gives CASTMGPGGYTF.

This clone was counted a few times. The chain recombines TRBV10-3 with TRBJ1-2, with 9 bases fitting TRBD1. Trimming at V came to 4 bases and at J to 8 bases, leaving 5 bases not matched to a gene. CDR1 is ENHRY, CDR2 SYGVKD, per germline. The CDR3 is made up of 13 amino acids. CDR3 coding DNA: TGTGCCATCAGTGTGGACAGGGGAGAGGGCTACACCTTC. Amino acid sequence: CAISVDRGEGYTF.

CDR3 residues: CASSPRGLQETQYF. CDR3 nucleotide sequence: TGTGCCAGCTCACCACGTGGGCTCCAAGAGACCCAGTACTTC. V gene TRBV18 combines with J gene TRBJ2-5; D is unresolved. The V gene's germline CDR1 is KGHSH and CDR2 LQKENI. With 1 base removed from V and 1 base from J, the gap between germline ends came to 7 bases. The CDR3 has 14 residues.

This clone showed up just a few times. This sequence joins TRBV14 and TRBJ2-5; no clear D. Per the germline V gene, CDR1 is SGHDN and CDR2 is FVKESK. Trimming took 5 bases from V and 5 from J, leaving 9 bases between them. The CDR3 covers 12 residues. The CDR3 here is CASSERGETQYF. The CDR3 DNA reads as TGTGCCAGCAGCGAACGTGGGGAGACCCAGTACTTC.

The rearrangement links TRBV4-3 to TRBJ1-1, with D perhaps TRBD1 (5 bases). Germline V gives CDR1 LGHNA, CDR2 YSLEER. The CDR3 covers 14 residues. Trimming took off 3 bases at V and 5 bases at J, with 13 bases between the two ends. The CDR3 reads CASSHPGRGTEAFF. The CDR3 bases are TGCGCCAGCAGCCATCCGGGGAGGGGTACTGAAGCTTTCTTT.